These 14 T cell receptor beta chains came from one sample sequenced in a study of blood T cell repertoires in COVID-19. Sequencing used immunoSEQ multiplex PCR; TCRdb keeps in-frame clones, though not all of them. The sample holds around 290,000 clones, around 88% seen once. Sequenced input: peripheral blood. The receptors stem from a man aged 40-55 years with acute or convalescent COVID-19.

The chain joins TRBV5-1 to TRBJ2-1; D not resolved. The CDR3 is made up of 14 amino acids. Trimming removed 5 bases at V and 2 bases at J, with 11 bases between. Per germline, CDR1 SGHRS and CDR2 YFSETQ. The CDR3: CASSPGRPYNEQFF. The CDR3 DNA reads TGCGCCAGCAGTCCGGGTCGCCCCTACAATGAGCAGTTCTTC.

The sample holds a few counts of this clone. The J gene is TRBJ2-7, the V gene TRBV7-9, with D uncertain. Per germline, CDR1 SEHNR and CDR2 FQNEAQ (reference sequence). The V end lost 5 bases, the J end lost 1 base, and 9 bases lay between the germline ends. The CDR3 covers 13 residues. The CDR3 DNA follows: TGTGCCAGCAGCCAAATCGGGTCCTACGAGCAGTACTTC. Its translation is CASSQIGSYEQYF. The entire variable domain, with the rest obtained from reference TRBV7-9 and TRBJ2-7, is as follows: DTGVSQNPRHKITKRGQNVTFRCDPISEHNRLYWYRQTLGQGPEFLTYFQNEAQLEKSRLLSDRFSAERPKGSFSTLEIQRTEQGDSAMYLCASSQIGSYEQYFGPGTRLTVT.

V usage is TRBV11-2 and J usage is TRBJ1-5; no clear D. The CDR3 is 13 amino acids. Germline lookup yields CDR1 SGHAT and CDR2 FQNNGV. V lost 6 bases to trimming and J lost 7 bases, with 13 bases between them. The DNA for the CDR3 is TGTGCCAGCAGTCCCGGGAGGTTCCAGCCCCAGCATTTT. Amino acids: CASSPGRFQPQHF.

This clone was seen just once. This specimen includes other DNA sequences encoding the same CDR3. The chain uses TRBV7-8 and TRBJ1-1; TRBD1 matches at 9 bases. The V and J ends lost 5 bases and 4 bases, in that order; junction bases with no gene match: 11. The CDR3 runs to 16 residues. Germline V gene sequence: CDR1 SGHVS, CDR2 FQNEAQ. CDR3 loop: CASSPTPTGGFTEAFF. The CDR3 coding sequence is TGTGCCAGCAGCCCGACCCCGACAGGGGGATTCACTGAAGCTTTCTTT.

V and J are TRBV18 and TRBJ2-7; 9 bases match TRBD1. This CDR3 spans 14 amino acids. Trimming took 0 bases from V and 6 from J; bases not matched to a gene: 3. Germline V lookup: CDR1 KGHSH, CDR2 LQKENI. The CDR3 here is CASSPPGQGGEQYF. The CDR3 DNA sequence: TGTGCCAGCTCACCACCGGGACAGGGAGGCGAGCAGTACTTC.

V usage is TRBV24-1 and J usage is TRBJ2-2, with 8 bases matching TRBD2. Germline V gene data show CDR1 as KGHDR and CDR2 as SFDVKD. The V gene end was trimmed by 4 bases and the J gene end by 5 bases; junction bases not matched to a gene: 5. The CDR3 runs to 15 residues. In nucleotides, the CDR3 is TGTGCCACCAGTGACCCCAGACTAGCGACCGGGGAGCTGTTTTTT. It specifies CATSDPRLATGELFF.

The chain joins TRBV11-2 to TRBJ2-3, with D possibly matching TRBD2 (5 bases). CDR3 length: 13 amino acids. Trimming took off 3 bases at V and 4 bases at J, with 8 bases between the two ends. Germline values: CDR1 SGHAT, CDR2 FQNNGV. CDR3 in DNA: TGTGCCAGCAGCTTGATGGAGGCAGATACGCAGTATTTT. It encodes CASSLMEADTQYF.

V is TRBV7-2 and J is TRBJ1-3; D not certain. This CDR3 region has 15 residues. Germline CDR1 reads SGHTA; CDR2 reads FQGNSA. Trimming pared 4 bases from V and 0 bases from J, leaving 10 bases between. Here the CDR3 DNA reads TGTGCCAGCAGCTACGGCGGAGGCTCTGGAAACACCATATATTTT. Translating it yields CASSYGGGSGNTIYF.

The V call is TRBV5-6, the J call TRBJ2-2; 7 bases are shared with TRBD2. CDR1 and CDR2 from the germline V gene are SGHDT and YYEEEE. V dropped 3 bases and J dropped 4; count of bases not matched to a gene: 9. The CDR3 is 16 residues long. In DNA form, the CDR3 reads TGTGCCAGCAGCTCCATAGGAGCGGGAAGCACCGGGGAGCTGTTTTTT. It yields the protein CASSSIGAGSTGELFF.

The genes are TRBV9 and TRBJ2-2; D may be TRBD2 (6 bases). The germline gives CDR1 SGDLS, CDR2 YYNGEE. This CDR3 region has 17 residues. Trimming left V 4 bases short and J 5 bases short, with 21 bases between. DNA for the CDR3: TGTGCCAGCAGCACCCCTTTAGGAGCGGGTGGAACCGGGGAGCTGTTTTTT. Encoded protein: CASSTPLGAGGTGELFF.

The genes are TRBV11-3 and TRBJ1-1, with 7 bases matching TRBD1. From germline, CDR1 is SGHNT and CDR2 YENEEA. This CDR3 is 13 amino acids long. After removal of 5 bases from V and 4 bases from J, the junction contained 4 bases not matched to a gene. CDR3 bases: TGTGCCAGCAGCCGTGACAGGGTCACTGAAGCTTTCTTT. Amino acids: CASSRDRVTEAFF.

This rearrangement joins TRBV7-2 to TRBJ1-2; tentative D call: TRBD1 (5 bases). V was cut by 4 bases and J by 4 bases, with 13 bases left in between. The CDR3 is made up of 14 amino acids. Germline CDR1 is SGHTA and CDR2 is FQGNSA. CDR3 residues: CASSWGGVPYGYTF. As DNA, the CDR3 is TGTGCCAGCAGCTGGGGGGGGGTCCCCTATGGCTACACCTTC.

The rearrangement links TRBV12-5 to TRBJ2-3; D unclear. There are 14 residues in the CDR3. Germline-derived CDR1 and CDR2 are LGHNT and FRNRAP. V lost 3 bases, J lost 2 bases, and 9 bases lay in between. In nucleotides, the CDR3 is TGTGCTAGTGGTTTTGGCCCGATCACAGATACGCAGTATTTT. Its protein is CASGFGPITDTQYF. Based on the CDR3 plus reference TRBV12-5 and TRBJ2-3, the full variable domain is DARVTQTPRHKVTEMGQEVTMRCQPILGHNTVFWYRQTMMQGLELLAYFRNRAPLDDSGMPKDRFSAEMPDATLATLKIQPSEPRDSAVYFCASGFGPITDTQYFGPGTRLTVL.

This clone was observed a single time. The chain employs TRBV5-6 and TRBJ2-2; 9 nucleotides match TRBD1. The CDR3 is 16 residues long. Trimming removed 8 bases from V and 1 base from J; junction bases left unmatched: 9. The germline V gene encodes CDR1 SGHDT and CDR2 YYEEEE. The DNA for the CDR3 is TGTGCCAGTGACCTTGGACAGGGGAGGAACACCGGGGAGCTGTTTTTT. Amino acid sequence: CASDLGQGRNTGELFF.